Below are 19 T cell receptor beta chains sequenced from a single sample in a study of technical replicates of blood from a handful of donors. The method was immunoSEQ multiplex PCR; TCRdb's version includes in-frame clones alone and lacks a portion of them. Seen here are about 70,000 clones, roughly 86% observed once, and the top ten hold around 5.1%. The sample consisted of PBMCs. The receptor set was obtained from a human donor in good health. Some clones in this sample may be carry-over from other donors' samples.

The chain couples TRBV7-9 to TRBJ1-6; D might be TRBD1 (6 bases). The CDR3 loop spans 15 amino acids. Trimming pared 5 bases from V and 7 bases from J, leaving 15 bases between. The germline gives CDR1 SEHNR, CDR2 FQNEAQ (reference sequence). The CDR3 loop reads CASSLAGGRNSPLHF. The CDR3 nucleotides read TGTGCCAGCAGCCTGGCGGGGGGCAGGAATTCACCCCTCCACTTT.

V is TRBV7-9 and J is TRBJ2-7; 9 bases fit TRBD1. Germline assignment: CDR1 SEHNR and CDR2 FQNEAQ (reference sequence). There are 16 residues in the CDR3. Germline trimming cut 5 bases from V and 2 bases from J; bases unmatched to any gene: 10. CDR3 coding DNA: TGTGCCAGCAGCCCCGCCCTCGACAGGGGGGCCTACGAGCAGTACTTC. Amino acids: CASSPALDRGAYEQYF. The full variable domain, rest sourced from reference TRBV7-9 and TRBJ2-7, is DTGVSQNPRHKITKRGQNVTFRCDPISEHNRLYWYRQTLGQGPEFLTYFQNEAQLEKSRLLSDRFSAERPKGSFSTLEIQRTEQGDSAMYLCASSPALDRGAYEQYFGPGTRLTVT.

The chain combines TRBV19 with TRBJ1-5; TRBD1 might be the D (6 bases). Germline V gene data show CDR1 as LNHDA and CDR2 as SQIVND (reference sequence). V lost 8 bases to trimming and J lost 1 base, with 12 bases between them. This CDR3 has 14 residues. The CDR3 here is CASWDIVSNQPQHF. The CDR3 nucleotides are TGTGCCAGTTGGGACATAGTAAGCAATCAGCCCCAGCATTTT.

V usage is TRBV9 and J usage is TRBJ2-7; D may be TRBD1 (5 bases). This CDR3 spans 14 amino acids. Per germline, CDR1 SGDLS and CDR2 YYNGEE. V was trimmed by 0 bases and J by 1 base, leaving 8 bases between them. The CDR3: CASSVGRGSYEQYF. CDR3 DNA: TGTGCCAGCAGCGTAGGAAGGGGATCCTACGAGCAGTACTTC.

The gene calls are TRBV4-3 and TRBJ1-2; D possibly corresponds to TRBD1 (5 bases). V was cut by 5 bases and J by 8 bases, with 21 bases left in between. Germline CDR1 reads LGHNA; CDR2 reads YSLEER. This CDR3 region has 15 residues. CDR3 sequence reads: CASSSEPLGAGGYTF. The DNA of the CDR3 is TGCGCCAGCAGCTCAGAACCCCTAGGGGCGGGGGGCTACACCTTC.

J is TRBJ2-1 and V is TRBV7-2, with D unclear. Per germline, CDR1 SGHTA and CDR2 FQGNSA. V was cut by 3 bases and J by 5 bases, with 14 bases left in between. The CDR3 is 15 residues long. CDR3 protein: CASSFPQVVHNEQFF. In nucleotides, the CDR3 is TGTGCCAGCAGCTTCCCCCAGGTAGTACACAATGAGCAGTTCTTC.

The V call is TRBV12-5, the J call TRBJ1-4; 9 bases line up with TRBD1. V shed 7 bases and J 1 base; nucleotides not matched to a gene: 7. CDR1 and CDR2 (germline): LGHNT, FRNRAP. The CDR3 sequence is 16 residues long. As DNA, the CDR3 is TGTGCTAGTGATTCACAGGGGGCAGGAACTAATGAAAAACTGTTTTTT. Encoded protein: CASDSQGAGTNEKLFF.

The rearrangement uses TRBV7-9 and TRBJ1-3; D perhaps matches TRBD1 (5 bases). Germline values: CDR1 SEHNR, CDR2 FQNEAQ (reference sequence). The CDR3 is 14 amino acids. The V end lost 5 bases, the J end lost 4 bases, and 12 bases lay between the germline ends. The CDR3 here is CASSAGGSGNTIYF. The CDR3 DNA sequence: TGTGCCAGCAGCGCGGGGGGTTCAGGAAACACCATATATTTT.

In DNA, the CDR3 is TGTGCCAGCAGTCCGACAGGGGGTTGGACCGGGGAGCTGTTTTTT. Amino acid sequence: CASSPTGGWTGELFF. V and J are TRBV7-6 and TRBJ2-2; 9 nucleotides agree with TRBD1. CDR3 length: 15 residues. Trimming cost V 6 bases and J 5 bases; bases outside gene matches: 7. Germline V gene sequence: CDR1 SGHVS, CDR2 FNYEAQ.

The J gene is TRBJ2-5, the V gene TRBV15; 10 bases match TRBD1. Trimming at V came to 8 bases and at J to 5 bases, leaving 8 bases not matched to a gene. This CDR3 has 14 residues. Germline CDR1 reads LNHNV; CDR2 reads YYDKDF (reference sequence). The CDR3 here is CATSPDRGQETQYF. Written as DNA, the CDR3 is TGTGCCACCTCGCCAGACAGGGGGCAGGAGACCCAGTACTTC.

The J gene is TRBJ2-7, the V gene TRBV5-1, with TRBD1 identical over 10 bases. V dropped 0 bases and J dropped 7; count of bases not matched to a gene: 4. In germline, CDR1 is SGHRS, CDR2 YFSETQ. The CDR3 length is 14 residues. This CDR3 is CASSLGTGGREQYF. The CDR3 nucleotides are TGCGCCAGCAGCTTGGGGACAGGGGGACGGGAGCAGTACTTC.

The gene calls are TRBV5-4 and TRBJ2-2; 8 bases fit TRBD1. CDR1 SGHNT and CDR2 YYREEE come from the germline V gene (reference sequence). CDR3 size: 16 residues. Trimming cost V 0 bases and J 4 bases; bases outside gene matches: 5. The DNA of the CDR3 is TGTGCCAGCAGCTTGGCCGGACAGGGCACCACCGGGGAGCTGTTTTTT. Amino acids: CASSLAGQGTTGELFF.

CDR3 region: CASSGGTGNQPQHF. In DNA form, the CDR3 reads TGTGCCAGCTCCGGAGGGACAGGGAATCAGCCCCAGCATTTT. This chain joins TRBV18 and TRBJ1-5, with 9 nucleotides matching TRBD1. The V gene's germline CDR1 is KGHSH and CDR2 LQKENI. V lost 6 bases, J lost 4 bases, and 4 bases stayed unmatched. This CDR3 is built from 14 residues.

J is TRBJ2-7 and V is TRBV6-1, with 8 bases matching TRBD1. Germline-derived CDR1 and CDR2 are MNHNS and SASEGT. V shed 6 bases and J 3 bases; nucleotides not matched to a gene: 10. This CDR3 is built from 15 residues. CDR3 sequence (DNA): TGTGCCAGCAGAAGACAGGGACAGGATGGCTACGAGCAGTACTTC. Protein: CASRRQGQDGYEQYF.

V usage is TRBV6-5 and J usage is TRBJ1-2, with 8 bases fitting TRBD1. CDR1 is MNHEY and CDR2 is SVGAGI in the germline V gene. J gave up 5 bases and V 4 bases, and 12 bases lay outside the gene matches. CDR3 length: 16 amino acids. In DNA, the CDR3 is TGTGCCAGCAGTTTTAGGACAGGGCAGGGGATTTATGGCTACACCTTC. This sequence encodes CASSFRTGQGIYGYTF.

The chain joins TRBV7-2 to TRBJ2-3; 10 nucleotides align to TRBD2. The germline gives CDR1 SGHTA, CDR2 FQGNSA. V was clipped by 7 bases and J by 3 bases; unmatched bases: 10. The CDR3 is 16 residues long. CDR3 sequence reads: CASTRVAGGLTDTQYF. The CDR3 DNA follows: TGTGCCAGCACCCGAGTAGCGGGAGGTCTTACAGATACGCAGTATTTT.

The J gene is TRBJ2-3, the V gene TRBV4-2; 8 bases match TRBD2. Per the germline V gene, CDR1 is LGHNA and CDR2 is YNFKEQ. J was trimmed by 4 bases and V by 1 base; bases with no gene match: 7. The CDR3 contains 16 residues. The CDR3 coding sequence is TGTGCCAGCAGCCAAGTCACCCGGGGGGGGGCAGATACGCAGTATTTT. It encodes CASSQVTRGGADTQYF.

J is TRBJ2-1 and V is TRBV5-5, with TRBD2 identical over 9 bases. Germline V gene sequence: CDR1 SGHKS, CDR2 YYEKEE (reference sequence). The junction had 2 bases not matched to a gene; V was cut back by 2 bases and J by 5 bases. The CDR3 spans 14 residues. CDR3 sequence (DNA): TGTGCCAGCAGCTTCGCTAGCGGGAACAATGAGCAGTTCTTC. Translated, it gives CASSFASGNNEQFF.

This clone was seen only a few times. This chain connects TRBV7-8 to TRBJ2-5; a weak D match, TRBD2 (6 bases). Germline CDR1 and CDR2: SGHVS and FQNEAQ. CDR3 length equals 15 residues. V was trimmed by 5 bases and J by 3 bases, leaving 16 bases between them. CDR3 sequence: CASSPIADLKETQYF. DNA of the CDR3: TGTGCCAGCAGCCCTATAGCGGACCTTAAAGAGACCCAGTACTTC.